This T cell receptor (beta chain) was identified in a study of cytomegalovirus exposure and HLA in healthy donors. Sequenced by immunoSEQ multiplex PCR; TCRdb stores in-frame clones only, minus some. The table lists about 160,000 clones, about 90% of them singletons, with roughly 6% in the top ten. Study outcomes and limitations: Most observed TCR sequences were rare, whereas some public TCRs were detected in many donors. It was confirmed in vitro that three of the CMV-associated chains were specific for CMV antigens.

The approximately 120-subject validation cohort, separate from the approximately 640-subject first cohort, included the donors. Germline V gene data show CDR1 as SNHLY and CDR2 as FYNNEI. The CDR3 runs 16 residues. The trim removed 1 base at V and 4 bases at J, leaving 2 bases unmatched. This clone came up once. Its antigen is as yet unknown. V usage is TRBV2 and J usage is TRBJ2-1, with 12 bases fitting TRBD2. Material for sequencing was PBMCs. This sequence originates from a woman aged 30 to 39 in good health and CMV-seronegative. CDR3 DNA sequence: TGTGCCAGCAGTGAAGGGACTAGCGGGGTTTACAATGAGCAGTTCTTC. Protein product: CASSEGTSGVYNEQFF. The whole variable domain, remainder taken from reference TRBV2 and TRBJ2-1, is EPEVTQTPSHQVTQMGQEVILRCVPISNHLYFYWYRQILGQKVEFLVSFYNNEISEKSEIFDDQFSVERPDGSNFTLKIRSTKLEDSAMYFCASSEGTSGVYNEQFFGPGTRLTVL.